These 24 T cell receptor beta chains originate from one sample sequenced in a study of blood T cell repertoires in COVID-19. The table came from immunoSEQ multiplex PCR; TCRdb's copy has only in-frame clones and leaves some out. The table includes under 200,000 clones, 83% detected once. Sample: peripheral blood. The source is a human donor in a cohort sampled during active COVID-19.

The chain links TRBV19 to TRBJ1-3; D unclear. V was cut by 1 base and J by 0 bases, with 10 bases left in between. The CDR3 covers 16 residues. In germline, CDR1 is LNHDA, CDR2 SQIVND (reference sequence). DNA for the CDR3: TGTGCCAGTAGTATAGCTACACAGAGCTCTGGAAACACCATATATTTT. Amino acid sequence: CASSIATQSSGNTIYF.

This chain uses TRBV11-3 with TRBJ1-1; 8 bases agree with TRBD1. The CDR3 runs to 13 residues. Looked up from germline, CDR1 is SGHNT and CDR2 is YENEEA. The junction had 2 bases not matched to a gene; V was cut back by 2 bases and J by 6 bases. CDR3 DNA: TGTGCCAGCAGCTTACGACAGGGGTCTGAAGCTTTCTTT. Translating it yields CASSLRQGSEAFF.

The V gene is TRBV12-5, the J gene TRBJ2-3; tentatively, D is TRBD2 (6 bases). The V gene's germline CDR1 is LGHNT and CDR2 FRNRAP. The CDR3 runs to 15 residues. The V end lost 2 bases, the J end lost 3 bases, and 12 bases lay between the germline ends. The CDR3 nucleotides read TGTGCTAGTGGTTTGACGGGGGAGGAGACAGATACGCAGTATTTT. Translation: CASGLTGEETDTQYF.

The chain is built from TRBV27 and TRBJ1-1, with 7 bases matching TRBD1. Germline V gene sequence: CDR1 MNHEY, CDR2 SMNVEV (reference sequence). This CDR3 spans 17 amino acids. V was pared by 0 bases and J by 2 bases, with 9 bases of the junction left unmatched. The CDR3 region has the DNA TGTGCCAGCAGTTTATCCCCTCGACAGGGTATAAACACTGAAGCTTTCTTT. Encoded protein: CASSLSPRQGINTEAFF.

The chain employs TRBV5-6 and TRBJ2-7; D is perhaps TRBD2 (5 bases). CDR1 is SGHDT and CDR2 is YYEEEE in the germline V gene. This CDR3 is 14 amino acids long. The V gene lost 4 bases and the J gene lost 3 bases, with 14 bases spanning the gap. The CDR3 spells CASSLYLRDYEQYF. The CDR3 DNA follows: TGTGCCAGCAGCCTATACCTCCGGGACTACGAGCAGTACTTC. Together with reference TRBV5-6 and TRBJ2-7, the CDR3 gives the full variable domain: DAGVTQSPTHLIKTRGQQVTLRCSPKSGHDTVSWYQQALGQGPQFIFQYYEEEERQRGNFPDRFSGHQFPNYSSELNVNALLLGDSALYLCASSLYLRDYEQYFGPGTRLTVT.

The rearrangement joins TRBV5-8 to TRBJ2-5; D is undetermined. Germline-derived CDR1 and CDR2 are SGHTS and YDEGEE. The CDR3 totals 14 residues. Trimming left V 1 base short and J 4 bases short, with 11 bases between. CDR3 bases: TGTGCCAGCAGCTTGAGCAGCGTAGGAGAGACCCAGTACTTC. Its protein is CASSLSSVGETQYF.

J is TRBJ2-1 and V is TRBV2, with TRBD2 matching 9 bases. The CDR3 covers 14 residues. Germline V gene lookup returns CDR1 SNHLY and CDR2 FYNNEI. V lost 5 bases to trimming and J lost 5 bases; unmatched junction nucleotides: 4. As DNA, the CDR3 is TGTGCCAGCAGTAGGCGGGGGGGGGACAATGAGCAGTTCTTC. This encodes CASSRRGGDNEQFF.

J is TRBJ2-7 and V is TRBV7-2; TRBD2 matches at 14 bases. This CDR3 region has 16 residues. CDR1 is SGHTA and CDR2 is FQGNSA in the germline V gene. Trimming took 4 bases from V and 4 from J; bases not matched to a gene: 6. In DNA form, the CDR3 reads TGTGCCAGCAGCTCGGGACTAGCGGGAGCTGGATACGAGCAGTACTTC. Encoded protein: CASSSGLAGAGYEQYF.

This clone was observed a handful of times. V gene TRBV7-9 combines with J gene TRBJ1-3; D unclear. Trimming pared 6 bases from V and 0 bases from J, leaving 18 bases between. Germline CDR1 is SEHNR and CDR2 is FQNEAQ (reference sequence). This CDR3 region has 17 residues. The DNA of the CDR3 is TGTGCCAGCAGTCATACGCGCGTGCGATCCTCTGGAAACACCATATATTTT. Protein sequence: CASSHTRVRSSGNTIYF. The full variable domain, its missing parts supplied by reference TRBV7-9 and TRBJ1-3, is DTGVSQNPRHKITKRGQNVTFRCDPISEHNRLYWYRQTLGQGPEFLTYFQNEAQLEKSRLLSDRFSAERPKGSFSTLEIQRTEQGDSAMYLCASSHTRVRSSGNTIYFGEGSWLTVV.

The rearrangement uses TRBV4-2 and TRBJ1-1, with D uncertain. CDR1 and CDR2 (germline): LGHNA, YNFKEQ. V dropped 1 base and J dropped 5 bases, with 17 bases sitting between them. The CDR3 sequence is 16 residues long. The CDR3 loop reads CASSQGEGRVTTEAFF. DNA for the CDR3: TGTGCCAGCAGCCAAGGTGAAGGGAGAGTAACGACTGAAGCTTTCTTT.

This chain links TRBV28 with TRBJ1-1; TRBD1 matches 9 bases. Looked up from germline, CDR1 is MDHEN and CDR2 is SYDVKM. The CDR3 runs to 13 residues. Trimming removed 3 bases from V and 6 bases from J; junction bases left unmatched: 2. CDR3 sequence (DNA): TGTGCCAGCAGTTTGGGACAGGGACCTGAAGCTTTCTTT. Translation gives CASSLGQGPEAFF.

The chain uses TRBV5-1 and TRBJ2-1; 16 bases are shared with TRBD2. This CDR3 has 19 residues. The germline gives CDR1 SGHRS, CDR2 YFSETQ. The ends lost 7 bases at V and 6 bases at J; junction bases unmatched: 16. In nucleotides, the CDR3 is TGCGCCAGCGCGGGTGGATTGGGGACTAGCGGGAGGGCGGTCAATGAGCAGTTCTTC. This encodes CASAGGLGTSGRAVNEQFF.

The chain combines TRBV14 with TRBJ2-5, with D maybe TRBD1 (6 bases). The CDR3 consists of 15 residues. V dropped 2 bases and J dropped 3 bases, with 13 bases sitting between them. Germline values: CDR1 SGHDN, CDR2 FVKESK. CDR3 DNA: TGTGCCAGCAGCCAACAACAGGGTCTGGAAGAGACCCAGTACTTC. Translated, it gives CASSQQQGLEETQYF.

The chain links TRBV6-1 to TRBJ2-6; a weak D match, TRBD1 (6 bases). The CDR3 covers 15 residues. Between the trimmed V and J ends, which lost 3 bases and 2 bases, there was a span of 8 bases. From germline, CDR1 is MNHNS and CDR2 SASEGT. CDR3 residues: CASSDTGTGANVLTF. The DNA for the CDR3 is TGTGCCAGCAGTGACACAGGGACTGGGGCCAACGTCCTGACTTTC.

In this sample, this clone turned up once. The V and J genes are TRBV6-2 or TRBV6-3 and TRBJ1-5, with D maybe TRBD1 (5 bases). V was cut by 5 bases and J by 7 bases, with 9 bases left in between. The CDR3 has 12 residues. CDR1 and CDR2 from the germline V gene are MNHEY and SVGEGT. The CDR3 here is CASSRTRQPQHF. The CDR3 bases are TGTGCCAGCAGTCGGACAAGGCAGCCCCAGCATTTT.

V usage is TRBV18 and J usage is TRBJ2-6; 10 nucleotides line up with TRBD1. The CDR3 runs to 18 residues. V shed 1 base, J shed 2 bases, and the junction held 5 bases outside the gene matches. Germline CDR1 KGHSH, CDR2 LQKENI. CDR3 DNA sequence: TGTGCCAGCTCACCACTTGGACAGGGGGTTGCTGGGGCCAACGTCCTGACTTTC. It translates to CASSPLGQGVAGANVLTF.

The chain couples TRBV27 to TRBJ2-1; TRBD2 matches 11 bases. This CDR3 has 16 amino acids. Germline V gives CDR1 MNHEY, CDR2 SMNVEV (reference sequence). V gave up 6 bases and J gave up 6 bases; unmatched junction bases: 10. In nucleotides, the CDR3 is TGTGCCAGCAGGCCCAACCTAGCGGGAGGACCCAATGAGCAGTTCTTC. Amino acids: CASRPNLAGGPNEQFF.

The J gene is TRBJ2-2, the V gene TRBV4-1; D may be TRBD2 (6 bases). The V end was cut by 10 bases, the J end by 1 base, with 10 bases between. The CDR3 has 13 residues. Germline CDR1 and CDR2: MGHRA and YSYEKL. The CDR3 region is CATAGGNTGELFF. CDR3 in DNA: TGCGCCACCGCCGGGGGGAACACCGGGGAGCTGTTTTTT.

V gene TRBV19 combines with J gene TRBJ2-3; TRBD2 aligns across 14 bases. Germline CDR1 is LNHDA and CDR2 is SQIVND (reference sequence). The CDR3 totals 18 residues. With 5 bases clipped from V and 2 bases from J, the junction kept 9 bases outside the gene matches. CDR3 sequence: CASSAAGTSGGYTDTQYF. The CDR3 region has the DNA TGTGCCAGTAGTGCTGCCGGGACTAGCGGGGGTTACACAGATACGCAGTATTTT. The full variable domain, with the rest looked up from reference TRBV19 and TRBJ2-3, is DGGITQSPKYLFRKEGQNVTLSCEQNLNHDAMYWYRQDPGQGLRLIYYSQIVNDFQKGDIAEGYSVSREKKESFPLTVTSAQKNPTAFYLCASSAAGTSGGYTDTQYFGPGTRLTVL.

The rearrangement joins TRBV7-8 to TRBJ2-7, with 14 bases lining up with TRBD2. In germline, CDR1 is SGHVS, CDR2 FQNEAQ. The J segment lost 2 bases and the V segment lost 0 bases, leaving 6 bases of the junction unmatched. CDR3 size: 18 residues. The CDR3 loop reads CASSLAGTSGSGAYEQYF. The CDR3 coding sequence is TGTGCCAGCAGCTTAGCCGGGACTAGCGGGAGTGGCGCCTACGAGCAGTACTTC.

This rearrangement joins TRBV4-1 to TRBJ1-5, with 8 bases aligning to TRBD1. The germline V gene has CDR1 MGHRA and CDR2 YSYEKL. The CDR3 consists of 16 residues. After removal of 3 bases from V and 4 bases from J, the junction contained 8 bases not matched to a gene. The CDR3 here is CASSQHSGGVNQPQHF. CDR3 DNA: TGCGCCAGCAGCCAGCACTCAGGGGGCGTAAATCAGCCCCAGCATTTT.

With respect to this clone: No DNA is shown, since the ends of the CDR3 on it are uncertain; the CDR3 is the one TCRdb lists. The chain links TRBV28 to TRBJ2-3; the tabulated D call, TRBD2, remains unverified against the DNA. CDR1 and CDR2 from the germline V gene are MDHEN and SYDVKM. The CDR3 length is 16 residues, termini included. The CDR3 sequence is CASSSSFLTTTDTQYF.

J is TRBJ2-7 and V is TRBV6-6; D gene unclear. Trimming pared 0 bases from V and 4 bases from J, leaving 7 bases between. CDR1 MNHNY and CDR2 SVGAGI come from the germline V gene (reference sequence). This CDR3 contains 13 residues. CDR3 sequence reads: CASSYSNSYEQYF. The CDR3 nucleotides read TGTGCCAGCAGTTACTCGAATAGTTACGAGCAGTACTTC.

The J gene is TRBJ2-7, the V gene TRBV7-2; TRBD1 agrees at 9 bases. CDR1 and CDR2 (germline): SGHTA, FQGNSA. This CDR3 contains 14 residues. Trimming at V came to 4 bases and at J to 2 bases, leaving 3 bases not matched to a gene. The CDR3 here is CASSSGTGPYEQYF. The CDR3 nucleotides are TGTGCCAGCAGCTCCGGGACAGGGCCCTACGAGCAGTACTTC. Complete variable domain (other parts from reference TRBV7-2 and TRBJ2-7): GAGVSQSPSNKVTEKGKDVELRCDPISGHTALYWYRQSLGQGLEFLIYFQGNSAPDKSGLPSDRFSAERTGGSVSTLTIQRTQQEDSAVYLCASSSGTGPYEQYFGPGTRLTVT.